This paragraph reports one T cell receptor beta chain. This clone was detected once. There is no known antigen for this receptor. Within one base of it there is no much larger clone, and no base qualities were kept. Taken from cysteine to phenylalanine, the CDR3 has 18 residues. The entry retains the CDR3 DNA only, 54 bases that are in frame from base 1. CDR1 is given as SGHTS and CDR2 as YDEGEE, both from the germline V gene. The junction shows trimming of 5 bases on V and 0 bases on J, and the gene matches do not reach 11 bases of it. This specimen belongs to a study of shared clonotypes between healthy human individuals (dated by TCRdb to 2020 to 2022). Turning to the overall study: The cohort included a few men and a couple of women between 18 and 49 years of age. Per donor, three plates each were used for CD4 naive and CD4 memory, two for CD8 naive, and one for CD8 memory. The study deeply sequenced blood TCR repertoires of about 5 healthy adults to estimate repertoire size and the extent of clonotype sharing between individuals. To increase sequencing depth and limit assay-specific biases, TCR repertoire library preparation and sequencing were carried out by different laboratories using diverse techniques. Each donor's leukapheresis produced roughly between roughly 0.85 and 10 billion PBMCs. What the work shows at the level of the full study, not this receptor alone: Sampling was restricted to blood, and TCR repertoires in tissue are likely to differ from TCR repertoires in blood. Because the study included a small number of donors, the genetic and exposure-history diversity represented was limited. When several donors were compared, the shared fraction of clonotypes was about 5% for naive CD4, about 4% for naive CD8, 2.3% for memory CD4, and under 0.5% for memory CD8. Estimated clonotype richness was generally larger for naive than for memory subsets. Higher generation probabilities were observed for clonotypes shared by all four sorted-subset donors than for non-shared clonotypes. Pairwise subsampling indicated that sequencing depth was expected to affect the degree of clonotype sharing among donors. Rarefaction of sorted-subset datasets indicated incomplete sequencing despite the large sequencing depth.

Using the deep immunoSEQ assay, TCR CDR3 regions were amplified from genomic DNA by multiplex PCR. Genomic DNA extracted from each cell subset was distributed evenly over all wells of several immunoSEQ 96-well plates, and each plate served as one replicate. For sorted subsets, roughly 200 ng of genomic DNA, equivalent to 25,000 to 35,000 T cell genomes, went into each replicate PCR. Purified libraries were measured with a Qubit 3.0 fluorometer, size-checked on a Bioanalyzer 2100, and measured again with the KAPA Library Quantification kit. A separate single-read 150-cycle Illumina NextSeq 550 flow cell was used to sequence each immunoSEQ 96-well plate. For the original study's pipeline: The immunoSEQ output contained only junctional sequences without quality scores, so filtering could not match that applied to full-length reads. Sequences were annotated with PyIR, a Python wrapper for IgBLAST v1.9, using IMGT germline references to assign V/J genes and CDR3. Reads were removed for weak V/J assignments (E-value above 1e-6), missing CDR3, stop codons, out-of-frame junctions, or ambiguous translated residues. A V3J clonotype was defined by an identical inferred V gene, J gene, and CDR3 amino acid sequence. Percentage overlap between repertoires was calculated by dividing the number of shared unique clonotypes by the size of the smaller repertoire. Repertoire richness was assessed with RTK rarefaction, the Chao1 estimator, and Recon v2.1 estimates of unobserved clonotypes. Generation probabilities were computed with OLGA for all TCRbeta clonotypes obtained by the gDNA method from several donors. TCRdb took over this immuneACCESS table, retaining in-frame rearrangements with V and J assigned. Such tables are incomplete; in checked studies, under half of the missing clones stem from an unresolved V gene, and the remainder is unexplained. The V and J calls and clone size are taken from that table; D and trimming were inferred from the DNA. The sample table lists 110,000 or so clones, about 71% of them with a count of one. The top ten hold roughly 24% of the sample.

The donors were healthy, HIV-negative adults who had no recently reported acute infections or vaccinations. Only Caucasian adults living in Nashville, Tennessee, USA were represented among the donors. The CD8 memory samples were a combination of magnetically selected CD45RO+ cells and CCR7-negative CD45RA+ effector memory (TemRA) cells. Blood was obtained by leukapheresis, after which PBMCs were separated by Ficoll-Histopaque density gradient centrifugation and cryopreserved in liquid nitrogen vapor phase. Analytical flow cytometry was used to check the purity and quantity of every magnetically sorted T cell population. Genomic DNA was isolated from each sorted fraction and quantified by UV absorbance on a Nanodrop 2000c.

This chain is built from TRBV5-8 and TRBJ2-1; TRBD2 matches 10 bases in the middle. The TCR originated in a woman aged 30 to 39 in good health. Sequenced input: memory CD8+ T cells sorted from blood. Per the publication, the cell subset or site label means: CD45RO+ cells pooled with CCR7-negative TemRA cells. The CDR3 corresponds to CASRAGTSASSSYNEQFF. DNA sequence: TGTGCCAGCAGGGCCGGGACTAGCGCTTCCAGCTCCTACAATGAGCAGTTCTTC.